This TCR beta chain originates from a study of blood T cell repertoires in COVID-19. Turning to the study itself: The analysed material was cDNA or gDNA that came from T cells, B-cell-depleted T cells, or PBMCs.

This CDR3 has 14 residues. The V segment lost 6 bases and the J segment 3 bases; nucleotides outside the gene matches: 7. Germline V gene sequence: CDR1 MNHEY, CDR2 SVGAGI. The authors' processing: Estimation of nucleated cell counts relied on the amplification of reference gene primers. The assay was immunoSEQ multiplex PCR, and TCRdb's table has in-frame clones only and misses some. V and J calls and clone size are those listed in that table; D and trimming were worked out from the DNA. The sample lists about 180,000 clones, roughly nine tenths occurring once. The specimen was PBMCs or T cells enriched from blood (not recorded which). This chain joins TRBV6-5 and TRBJ1-1, with TRBD1 matching 7 bases. This TCR derives from a woman in her forties with acute COVID-19. The CDR3 DNA sequence: TGTGCCAGCAGCTCGGGACAGCTCCACACTGAAGCTTTCTTT. Its translation: CASSSGQLHTEAFF.